What follows are 24 T cell receptor beta chains derived from one specimen sequenced in a study of T cell responses to AZD1222 COVID-19 vaccine (dated by TCRdb to about 2021). Per the publication, the time point label means: baseline before first vaccination. Receptor libraries were prepared by the immunoSEQ multiplex PCR assay. TCRdb re-hosts the immuneACCESS table, in-frame sequences only. Its copies lack some clones; in the studies checked, an unresolved V gene accounts for under half of them, and the cause for the rest is not known. This sample comprises roughly 130,000 clones, 70% to 90% of them detected only once. The top ten hold roughly 1.6% of the sample. Sequencing used peripheral blood, obtained on day 0 of AZD1222 vaccination. Receptor source: an adult in good health.

The rearrangement links TRBV28 to TRBJ1-1; no definite D call. The CDR3 totals 12 residues. Trimming left V 2 bases short and J 11 bases short, with 12 bases between. CDR1 is MDHEN, CDR2 SYDVKM, per germline. DNA for the CDR3: TGTGCCAGCAGTTTAAACCTCCCCGACGCTTTCTTT. Protein: CASSLNLPDAFF.

The chain employs TRBV21-1 and TRBJ2-1; the table's D call, TRBD1, was not checked against the DNA. TRBV21-1 is described as a pseudogene. The CDR3 contains 12 residues. CDR3: CARGTQGNEQFF. CDR3 sequence (DNA): TGTGCCAGGGGGACACAGGGGAATGAGCAGTTCTTC.

The chain is built from TRBV7-2 and TRBJ2-1; perhaps TRBD2 as D (7 bases). Germline V gene lookup returns CDR1 SGHTA and CDR2 FQGNSA. This CDR3 contains 14 residues. V was shortened by 10 bases and J by 1 base, with 14 bases between the two germline ends. Written as DNA, the CDR3 is TGTGCCACCAAAAGGGGGGGGTCCTACAATGAGCAGTTCTTC. This sequence encodes CATKRGGSYNEQFF.

The chain is built from TRBV2 and TRBJ2-3; 9 positions agree with TRBD2. Germline trimming cut 6 bases from V and 0 bases from J; bases unmatched to any gene: 7. The CDR3 spans 16 residues. Germline CDR1 is SNHLY and CDR2 is FYNNEI. The CDR3 DNA is TGTGCCAGCAGGGTGAGCGGGGGGCTTAGCACAGATACGCAGTATTTT. Translating gives CASRVSGGLSTDTQYF.

The chain recombines TRBV5-8 with TRBJ2-3; D is undetermined. The CDR3 has 14 residues. V was shortened by 0 bases and J by 5 bases, with 10 bases between the two germline ends. Per germline, CDR1 SGHTS and CDR2 YDEGEE. The CDR3 DNA follows: TGTGCCAGCAGCTTGGGACCCCCGGGAGATACGCAGTATTTT. Protein product: CASSLGPPGDTQYF.

This clone was found once. The rearrangement joins TRBV11-2 to TRBJ1-3; perhaps TRBD1 as D (5 bases). V lost 1 base and J 0 bases, leaving 10 bases between the germline ends. Germline loops: CDR1 SGHAT, CDR2 FQNNGV. The CDR3 is 16 residues long. As DNA, the CDR3 is TGTGCCAGCAGCTTAGCTATGGGGGGCTCTGGAAACACCATATATTTT. As protein: CASSLAMGGSGNTIYF.

The V gene is TRBV7-2, the J gene TRBJ1-5; D not resolved. Trimming shortened V by 0 bases and J by 0 bases, and 12 bases separated the two germline ends. This CDR3 has 17 amino acids. Germline CDR1 reads SGHTA; CDR2 reads FQGNSA. In DNA, the CDR3 is TGTGCCAGCAGCTTAGCGCTTAATAGTTATAGCAATCAGCCCCAGCATTTT. Translating gives CASSLALNSYSNQPQHF.

In this sample, this clone turned up once. The rearrangement links TRBV18 to TRBJ1-2, with D hard to call. Trimming took 3 bases from V and 1 from J, leaving 6 bases between them. The CDR3 is 13 amino acids. Germline loops: CDR1 KGHSH, CDR2 LQKENI. The CDR3 nucleotides read TGTGCCAGCTCACCTCAGGATAACTATGGCTACACCTTC. Its protein is CASSPQDNYGYTF.

The chain couples TRBV5-1 to TRBJ1-2; TRBD1 matches at 9 bases. Germline-derived CDR1 and CDR2 are SGHRS and YFSETQ. The CDR3 extends over 14 amino acids. Trimming took 4 bases from V and 5 from J; bases not matched to a gene: 6. The CDR3 bases are TGCGCCAGCAGCGCAGGACAGGGGTTGTATGGCTACACCTTC. Translating it yields CASSAGQGLYGYTF.

V gene TRBV18 combines with J gene TRBJ1-2, with D perhaps TRBD1 (6 bases). Between the trimmed V and J ends, which lost 6 bases and 8 bases, there was a span of 16 bases. Germline V lookup: CDR1 KGHSH, CDR2 LQKENI. The CDR3 totals 13 residues. The DNA of the CDR3 is TGTGCCAGCTCGCCGGACAGCCCGGGGGGCTACACCTTC. Its translation: CASSPDSPGGYTF.

V and J are TRBV28 and TRBJ2-6; D possibly matches TRBD1 or TRBD2 (5 bases each). This CDR3 contains 14 residues. CDR1 MDHEN and CDR2 SYDVKM come from the germline V gene. The V gene lost 2 bases and the J gene lost 13 bases, with 15 bases spanning the gap. Here the CDR3 reads CASSLGGPQVVLTF. Here the CDR3 DNA reads TGTGCCAGCAGTTTAGGGGGTCCCCAGGTAGTCCTGACTTTC.

This clone was seen only once. The rearrangement links TRBV3-1 (or the pseudogene TRBV3-2) to TRBJ1-2; possibly TRBD1 for D (6 bases). The CDR3 loop spans 17 amino acids. Trimming pared 7 bases from V and 0 bases from J, leaving 21 bases between. Germline V gene lookup returns CDR1 LGHDT and CDR2 YNNKEL (reference sequence). The CDR3 nucleotides are TGTGCCAGCACCACCGGCGGGACACGTCGATCTAACTATGGCTACACCTTC. This codes for CASTTGGTRRSNYGYTF.

This sequence joins TRBV3-1 (or the pseudogene TRBV3-2) and TRBJ2-7, with TRBD2 as a possible D gene (6 bases). The CDR3 is 15 amino acids. V was pared by 4 bases and J by 6 bases, with 19 bases between. The germline V gene has CDR1 LGHDT and CDR2 YNNKEL (reference sequence). In DNA, the CDR3 is TGTGCCAGCAGCCCCGGAGGGCACCGGACCGGCGAGCAGTACTTC. It translates to CASSPGGHRTGEQYF.

This sequence joins TRBV6-2 or TRBV6-3 and TRBJ2-7, with 7 positions matching TRBD1. V gave up 6 bases and J gave up 2 bases; unmatched junction bases: 13. This CDR3 has 16 residues. CDR1 is MNHEY, CDR2 SVGEGT, per germline. CDR3 nucleotides: TGTGCCAGCAGGCCTCTTCAGGACAGGTATACCTACGAGCAGTACTTC. Protein: CASRPLQDRYTYEQYF.

In its sample, this clone was seen once. This rearrangement joins TRBV11-3 to TRBJ1-2; possible D gene TRBD1, 6 bases. Germline V gene lookup returns CDR1 SGHNT and CDR2 YENEEA. This CDR3 has 13 amino acids. The V gene lost 5 bases and the J gene lost 8 bases, with 15 bases spanning the gap. As DNA, the CDR3 is TGTGCCAGCAGCACGACTACAGGGTCCGGCTACACCTTC. Translation gives CASSTTTGSGYTF.

This chain links TRBV30 with TRBJ2-5, with a possible D match to TRBD2 (7 bases). The CDR3 consists of 15 residues. V lost 5 bases and J lost 4, with 20 bases in between. Germline CDR1 and CDR2: GTSNPN and SVGIG (reference sequence). CDR3 in DNA: TGTGCCTGGGAGAGGGGGGGGAGTTCGGGAGAGACCCAGTACTTC. Translating it yields CAWERGGSSGETQYF.

The V gene is TRBV18, the J gene TRBJ2-5, with D possibly TRBD1 on 5 matching bases. CDR3 length: 16 residues. Germline V CDR1 and CDR2: KGHSH, LQKENI. V dropped 1 base and J dropped 4 bases, with 16 bases sitting between them. The CDR3 DNA reads as TGTGCCAGCTCACCACTGGGGCAGGGTAGTGGAGAGACCCAGTACTTC. It specifies CASSPLGQGSGETQYF. The whole variable domain, remainder taken from reference TRBV18 and TRBJ2-5, is NAGVMQNPRHLVRRRGQEARLRCSPMKGHSHVYWYRQLPEEGLKFMVYLQKENIIDESGMPKERFSAEFPKEGPSILRIQQVVRGDSAAYFCASSPLGQGSGETQYFGPGTRLLVL.

This clone was observed once. V and J are TRBV6-5 and TRBJ1-1, with D possibly TRBD1 on 5 matching bases. This CDR3 has 11 residues. The ends were cut back, 10 bases at V and 5 bases at J, with 11 bases in the middle. Germline assignment: CDR1 MNHEY and CDR2 SVGAGI. CDR3 nucleotides: TGTGCCACCCAGGGTTTTACTGAAGCTTTCTTT. This gives the protein CATQGFTEAFF.

V is TRBV3-1 (or the pseudogene TRBV3-2) and J is TRBJ2-6; D is undetermined. V was trimmed by 1 base and J by 0 bases, leaving 10 bases between them. CDR1 and CDR2 (germline): LGHDT, YNNKEL (reference sequence). The CDR3 spans 17 residues. CDR3 in amino acids: CASSQGSYSSGANVLTF. The DNA for the CDR3 is TGTGCCAGCAGCCAAGGGTCATACAGCTCTGGGGCCAACGTCCTGACTTTC.

The rearrangement links TRBV5-1 to TRBJ2-1; TRBD2 aligns across 7 bases. This CDR3 contains 17 residues. The junction had 12 bases not matched to a gene; V was cut back by 1 base and J by 5 bases. CDR1 is SGHRS and CDR2 is YFSETQ in the germline V gene. The CDR3 loop reads CASSLQVAGRTDNEQFF. Here the CDR3 DNA reads TGCGCCAGCAGCTTGCAGGTAGCGGGCCGTACTGACAATGAGCAGTTCTTC. The whole variable domain, filled in from reference TRBV5-1 and TRBJ2-1, reads KAGVTQTPRYLIKTRGQQVTLSCSPISGHRSVSWYQQTPGQGLQFLFEYFSETQRNKGNFPGRFSGRQFSNSRSEMNVSTLELGDSALYLCASSLQVAGRTDNEQFFGPGTRLTVL.

The chain recombines TRBV11-3 with TRBJ2-5, with TRBD2 matching over 12 bases. Trimming took 4 bases from V and 5 from J; bases not matched to a gene: 11. Germline V gives CDR1 SGHNT, CDR2 YENEEA. The CDR3 spans 17 residues. The CDR3 bases are TGTGCCAGCAGCTCCGGGCAACTAGCGGGAGGTTCCGAGACCCAGTACTTC. It specifies CASSSGQLAGGSETQYF.

The V and J genes are TRBV2 and TRBJ2-5; perhaps TRBD2 as D (6 bases). This CDR3 is 14 amino acids long. Trimming stripped 2 bases from V and 4 bases from J, with 11 bases between. Per germline, CDR1 SNHLY and CDR2 FYNNEI. The CDR3 reads CASSERLVGETQYF. The CDR3 nucleotides read TGTGCCAGCAGTGAAAGACTAGTTGGAGAGACCCAGTACTTC.

The sample holds one count of this clone. J is TRBJ2-3 and V is TRBV14; the match to TRBD2 covers 7 bases. This CDR3 is built from 15 residues. Germline assignment: CDR1 SGHDN and CDR2 FVKESK. The ends lost 6 bases at V and 0 bases at J; junction bases unmatched: 6. CDR3 sequence (DNA): TGTGCCAGCAGGCGGGGAGGGAGTAGCACAGATACGCAGTATTTT. Translated, it gives CASRRGGSSTDTQYF.

Comments on this clone: The same CDR3 arises from other DNA sequences in this sample as well. This chain connects TRBV3-1 (or the pseudogene TRBV3-2) to TRBJ2-3; perhaps TRBD2 as D (5 bases). V was shortened by 4 bases and J by 0 bases, with 11 bases between the two germline ends. CDR1 is LGHDT, CDR2 YNNKEL, per germline (reference sequence). The CDR3 spans 15 residues. The CDR3 DNA reads TGTGCCAGCAGCCCGACGGGAACTAGCACAGATACGCAGTATTTT. It encodes CASSPTGTSTDTQYF.